This T cell receptor beta chain was sequenced during a study of blood T cell repertoires in COVID-19. As for the study in general: Sites across the United States, Italy and Spain contributed samples from acute and convalescent COVID-19. The analysed material was cDNA or gDNA that came from T cells, B-cell-depleted T cells, or PBMCs.

The CDR3 is made up of 15 amino acids. The V end was cut by 7 bases, the J end by 2 bases, with 15 bases between. Looked up from germline, CDR1 is WNHNN and CDR2 is SYGVQD (reference sequence). Original methodology: Counts of nucleated cells, estimated from reference gene primer amplification, were obtained. This table comes from immunoSEQ multiplex PCR, and its TCRdb copy is limited to in-frame clones, with some not included. V and J calls and clone size are those listed in that table; D and trimming were worked out from the DNA. The repertoire holds about 200,000 clones, with roughly 80% as singletons. This clone was detected many times.

This clonotype was obtained from a man over 45 who had recovered from COVID-19. The specimen sequenced was peripheral blood. The chain is built from TRBV10-1 and TRBJ1-5; TRBD1 is a possible D gene (6 bases). CDR3 coding DNA: TGCGCCAGCACCTACAGGGACGTTGGCAATCAGCCCCAGCATTTT. Translation gives CASTYRDVGNQPQHF.